Following are 9 T cell receptor beta chains from one sample sequenced in a study of shared clonotypes between healthy human individuals. Profiling relied on immunoSEQ multiplex PCR, and the TCRdb table lists in-frame clones only, not all of them. Of approximately 480,000 clones detected, around 79% appear once; the ten largest clones hold approximately 12%. Sequences were obtained from PBMCs. The source is a woman aged 40 to 50 in good health. Some clones in this sample may be carry-over from other donors' samples.

Here the CDR3 DNA reads TGTGCCAGCAGCTTAGGGATAGAAATGGAGACCCAGTACTTC. Residues: CASSLGIEMETQYF. J is TRBJ2-5 and V is TRBV7-8; D is ambiguous. Trimming removed 1 base at V and 5 bases at J, with 11 bases between. This CDR3 region has 14 residues. The germline V gene has CDR1 SGHVS and CDR2 FQNEAQ.

CDR3 in amino acids: CATLGQYYNEQFF. The CDR3 nucleotides read TGTGCCACCCTGGGACAGTACTACAATGAGCAGTTCTTC. V usage is TRBV19 and J usage is TRBJ2-1; TRBD1 aligns across 7 bases. The CDR3 consists of 13 residues. Germline V lookup: CDR1 LNHDA, CDR2 SQIVND (reference sequence). Germline trimming cut 10 bases from V and 3 bases from J; bases unmatched to any gene: 6.

Concerning this clone: A far larger clone is a single base away, which makes a read error likely. Additional DNA sequences in this sample encode the identical CDR3. This chain joins TRBV6-4 and TRBJ1-1; a possible D gene is TRBD1 (5 bases). Germline V CDR1 and CDR2: MRHNA, SNTAGT. V lost 3 bases to trimming and J lost 1 base, with 9 bases between them. This CDR3 contains 14 residues. The CDR3 sequence: CASSEGQENTEAFF. The CDR3 DNA sequence: TGTGCCAGCAGTGAGGGGCAGGAGAACACTGAAGCTTTCTTT.

This chain joins TRBV14 and TRBJ1-5, with a possible D match to TRBD1 (5 bases). From germline, CDR1 is SGHDN and CDR2 FVKESK. The CDR3 sequence is 13 residues long. V lost 3 bases and J 5 bases, leaving 8 bases between the germline ends. This CDR3 is CASSQGPYQPQHF. CDR3 coding DNA: TGTGCCAGCAGCCAGGGGCCGTATCAGCCCCAGCATTTT.

The chain is built from TRBV28 and TRBJ1-1; D unresolved. The CDR3 length is 13 residues. V lost 6 bases and J 10 bases, leaving 18 bases between the germline ends. CDR1 MDHEN and CDR2 SYDVKM come from the germline V gene. The CDR3 DNA is TGTGCCAGCAGGTCCCGGGTCCCCTCCGTAGCTTTCTTT. It encodes CASRSRVPSVAFF.

V is TRBV6-4 and J is TRBJ2-3; 7 bases line up with TRBD2. Germline loops: CDR1 MRHNA, CDR2 SNTAGT. Trimming at V came to 4 bases and at J to 3 bases, leaving 4 bases not matched to a gene. The CDR3 covers 14 residues. CDR3 amino acids: CASSVSGGTDTQYF. CDR3 nucleotide sequence: TGTGCCAGCAGTGTGTCGGGGGGTACAGATACGCAGTATTTT.

The V and J genes are TRBV29-1 and TRBJ2-1; no firm D call. V lost 7 bases and J 9 bases, leaving 16 bases between the germline ends. CDR1 SQVTM and CDR2 ANQGSEA come from the germline V gene. CDR3 length equals 12 residues. CDR3: CSARSLSSEQFF. The CDR3 nucleotides read TGCAGCGCCCGGAGCTTAAGCAGTGAGCAGTTCTTC.

This chain uses TRBV4-2 with TRBJ2-5, with D perhaps given as TRBD1 or TRBD2 (5 bases each). Germline CDR1 LGHNA, CDR2 YNFKEQ. Trimming removed 0 bases from V and 2 bases from J, with 19 bases in between. This CDR3 contains 18 residues. CDR3 sequence (DNA): TGTGCCAGCAGCCAAGAGTGGAGGTCACGGGACGGGCAAGAGACCCAGTACTTC. Translated, it gives CASSQEWRSRDGQETQYF.

The chain employs TRBV28 and TRBJ2-5, with TRBD2 matching 14 bases. Trimming cost V 6 bases and J 5 bases; bases outside gene matches: 8. The germline CDR1 and CDR2 sequences are MDHEN and SYDVKM. The CDR3 totals 16 residues. The CDR3 loop is CASRSRLAGGGETQYF. Written as DNA, the CDR3 is TGTGCCAGCAGAAGCCGACTAGCGGGAGGGGGGGAGACCCAGTACTTC.